This T cell receptor beta chain came from a study of blood T cells in healthy people across ages. CDR3 length: 12 amino acids. V dropped 4 bases and J dropped 4 bases, with 7 bases sitting between them. The germline V gene encodes CDR1 SGHTA and CDR2 FQGNSA. Combining a sample-barcoded 5' primer with a J-beta primer mix, a second PCR ran for roughly 7 to 11 cycles. A tag from a template-switch adaptor with 12 random nucleotides marked each cDNA molecule. Each CDR3 protein gets one entry after TCRdb re-called the 5' RACE reads with MiXCR. Here the sample spans roughly 560,000 distinct CDR3 sequences, around 24% being singletons. The study's findings and limits: In older individuals, TCR beta diversity per million T cells was lower, falling roughly linearly with age.

Per sample, extraction of total RNA gave at least 5 micrograms in every case. As to this clonotype: Its antigen is not identified.

These data were likewise used in another study, on T cells of mothers and their children.

This TCR derives from a boy aged 5-17 years in good health. The sequenced material came from blood. The chain has TRBV7-2 and TRBJ1-2; D is ambiguous. The CDR3 protein is CASSYRGYGYTF. DNA for the CDR3: TGTGCCAGCAGCTATCGGGGCTATGGCTACACCTTC.